This entry lists 21 T cell receptor beta chains sequenced from one sample in a study of blood T cell repertoires in COVID-19. The method was immunoSEQ multiplex PCR; TCRdb's version includes in-frame clones alone and lacks a portion of them. The sample includes about 140,000 clones, roughly 84% of them seen just once. The sequenced sample was peripheral blood. The receptor source for this set is a human donor in a cohort sampled during active COVID-19.

V is TRBV27 and J is TRBJ2-7; D not resolved. CDR3 length equals 15 residues. Germline-derived CDR1 and CDR2 are MNHEY and SMNVEV (reference sequence). V lost 1 base, J lost 5 bases, and 15 bases lay in between. Here the CDR3 reads CASSLFAAASHEQYF. CDR3 bases: TGTGCCAGCAGTTTATTCGCCGCGGCCAGCCACGAGCAGTACTTC.

The chain carries TRBV6-5 and TRBJ2-7, with a tentative D call TRBD2 (5 bases). V was trimmed by 6 bases and J by 5 bases, leaving 17 bases between them. CDR1 MNHEY and CDR2 SVGAGI come from the germline V gene. This CDR3 has 14 amino acids. The CDR3 here is CASRRDFESNEQYF. The DNA for the CDR3 is TGTGCCAGCAGGAGGGATTTTGAAAGCAACGAGCAGTACTTC.

This clone was detected a few times. The rearrangement joins TRBV15 to TRBJ2-6, with a weak D call TRBD1 (5 bases). Germline V CDR1 and CDR2: LNHNV, YYDKDF (reference sequence). V was pared by 4 bases and J by 3 bases, with 10 bases between. This CDR3 has 15 amino acids. CDR3 sequence reads: CATSKGLGGANVLTF. In DNA form, the CDR3 reads TGTGCCACCAGCAAGGGGTTGGGTGGGGCCAACGTCCTGACTTTC.

The chain joins TRBV7-9 to TRBJ2-5, with TRBD2 identical over 9 bases. V gave up 1 base and J gave up 5 bases; unmatched junction bases: 8. CDR3 size: 16 residues. Germline lookup yields CDR1 SEHNR and CDR2 FQNEAQ (reference sequence). The CDR3 spells CASSLGRAGGPETQYF. CDR3 sequence (DNA): TGTGCCAGCAGCTTAGGACGAGCGGGGGGCCCCGAGACCCAGTACTTC.

This chain uses TRBV5-4 with TRBJ1-2; 7 bases are shared with TRBD1. V lost 1 base to trimming and J lost 2 bases; unmatched junction nucleotides: 2. Germline V gene data show CDR1 as SGHNT and CDR2 as YYREEE (reference sequence). The CDR3 totals 14 residues. CDR3 DNA sequence: TGTGCCAGCAGCTTGACAGGGGAAAACTATGGCTACACCTTC. Translation gives CASSLTGENYGYTF.

V and J are TRBV11-3 and TRBJ1-1; TRBD1 agrees at 7 bases. Germline V gives CDR1 SGHNT, CDR2 YENEEA. The CDR3 consists of 12 residues. After removal of 4 bases from V and 11 bases from J, the junction contained 7 bases not matched to a gene. The CDR3 nucleotides read TGTGCCAGCAGCTCCGAAGACAGGGTTGCTTTCTTT. This gives the protein CASSSEDRVAFF.

The J gene is TRBJ2-1, the V gene TRBV6-5, with D unclear. The germline gives CDR1 MNHEY, CDR2 SVGAGI. Trimming removed 6 bases from V and 7 bases from J, with 13 bases in between. There are 13 residues in the CDR3. CDR3 loop: CASSSVARNEQFF. The CDR3 nucleotides are TGTGCCAGCAGCTCCGTCGCACGGAATGAGCAGTTCTTC.

V usage is TRBV5-1 and J usage is TRBJ2-3; 12 bases align to TRBD1. The germline V gene has CDR1 SGHRS and CDR2 YFSETQ. Germline trimming cut 0 bases from V and 6 bases from J; bases unmatched to any gene: 11. The CDR3 is 18 residues long. The CDR3: CASSLGTGTGGPTDTQYF. The CDR3 region has the DNA TGCGCCAGCAGCTTGGGGACCGGGACAGGGGGCCCGACGGATACGCAGTATTTT.

The rearrangement uses TRBV6-5 and TRBJ1-4; 8 bases map to TRBD1. The length of the CDR3 is 15 residues. V trimming: 5 bases; J trimming: 2 bases; junction bases outside the gene matches: 4. Germline V lookup: CDR1 MNHEY, CDR2 SVGAGI. In nucleotides, the CDR3 is TGTGCCAGCAGTCCCAGGGGGCCCACTAATGAAAAACTGTTTTTT. Translating gives CASSPRGPTNEKLFF.

The chain couples TRBV5-1 to TRBJ2-7; TRBD1 agrees at 9 bases. The CDR3 is 15 amino acids. Trimming at V came to 3 bases and at J to 4 bases, leaving 8 bases not matched to a gene. The germline V gene encodes CDR1 SGHRS and CDR2 YFSETQ. CDR3 nucleotide sequence: TGCGCCAGCAGCTCCATTATGGGACAGGGTTACGAGCAGTACTTC. It encodes CASSSIMGQGYEQYF.

The J gene is TRBJ1-4, the V gene TRBV5-5; D not certain. Trimming took off 0 bases at V and 7 bases at J, with 10 bases between the two ends. The CDR3 length is 14 residues. Germline values: CDR1 SGHKS, CDR2 YYEKEE (reference sequence). CDR3: CASSLGPRSEKLFF. In DNA form, the CDR3 reads TGTGCCAGCAGCTTGGGGCCGAGGAGTGAAAAACTGTTTTTT.

The V call is TRBV5-1, the J call TRBJ2-3; 8 positions match TRBD2. Per germline, CDR1 SGHRS and CDR2 YFSETQ. V trimming: 4 bases; J trimming: 5 bases; junction bases outside the gene matches: 9. There are 15 residues in the CDR3. In DNA, the CDR3 is TGCGCCAGCAGCGGCGCGGGGGGCCTTAAAGATACGCAGTATTTT. Residues: CASSGAGGLKDTQYF.

The chain carries TRBV7-3 and TRBJ2-7; D remains ambiguous. The CDR3 is 13 residues long. V lost 0 bases and J lost 7, with 10 bases in between. The germline V gene has CDR1 SGHTA and CDR2 FQGTGA. The CDR3 DNA sequence: TGTGCCAGCAGCTTAACTCAAACGACAGAGCAGTACTTC. This translates into CASSLTQTTEQYF.

The V and J genes are TRBV9 and TRBJ1-4, with TRBD1 matching 11 bases. The CDR3 length is 18 residues. Germline assignment: CDR1 SGDLS and CDR2 YYNGEE. V dropped 4 bases and J dropped 0; count of bases not matched to a gene: 8. In DNA, the CDR3 is TGTGCCAGCAGCTCAGGGACAGGGGGAACCACAACTAATGAAAAACTGTTTTTT. It yields the protein CASSSGTGGTTTNEKLFF.

This chain connects TRBV10-3 to TRBJ2-7; 10 bases are shared with TRBD2. Germline CDR1 ENHRY, CDR2 SYGVKD. The trim removed 4 bases at V and 5 bases at J, leaving 2 bases unmatched. The CDR3 sequence is 13 residues long. CDR3 sequence reads: CAISASGGNEQYF. CDR3 in DNA: TGTGCCATCAGTGCTAGCGGGGGCAACGAGCAGTACTTC.

The sample holds one count of this clone. V usage is TRBV4-2 and J usage is TRBJ2-5; weak D call: TRBD1 (6 bases). Per germline, CDR1 LGHNA and CDR2 YNFKEQ. This CDR3 comprises 15 residues. Trimming took 8 bases from V and 7 from J, leaving 23 bases between them. CDR3 sequence reads: CASREQGRALGTQYF. CDR3 coding DNA: TGTGCCAGCCGAGAACAGGGTCGAGCCCTGGGGACCCAGTACTTC.

The V and J genes are TRBV11-3 and TRBJ2-7, with D perhaps matching TRBD1 (5 bases). The germline V and J ends were trimmed by 5 bases and 2 bases, with 13 bases remaining between them. The germline CDR1 and CDR2 sequences are SGHNT and YENEEA. This CDR3 region has 14 residues. The CDR3 DNA reads TGTGCCAGCAGCGCACGGTCAGGGACCTACGAGCAGTACTTC. Its translation: CASSARSGTYEQYF. The full variable domain, rest sourced from reference TRBV11-3 and TRBJ2-7, is EAGVVQSPRYKIIEKKQPVAFWCNPISGHNTLYWYLQNLGQGPELLIRYENEEAVDDSQLPKDRFSAERLKGVDSTLKIQPAELGDSAVYLCASSARSGTYEQYFGPGTRLTVT.

CDR3 DNA: TGTGCCAGCAGCTCCGGACTAGATATATACAATGAGCAGTTCTTC. It is translated as CASSSGLDIYNEQFF. This chain connects TRBV7-9 to TRBJ2-1; 7 bases fit TRBD2. V shed 4 bases and J 4 bases; nucleotides not matched to a gene: 7. The CDR3 is made up of 15 amino acids. The germline V gene encodes CDR1 SEHNR and CDR2 FQNEAQ (reference sequence).

This clone appeared a single time. This chain uses TRBV5-4 with TRBJ2-3; 9 bases match TRBD1. The trim removed 5 bases at V and 6 bases at J, leaving 10 bases unmatched. The V gene's germline CDR1 is SGHNT and CDR2 YYREEE (reference sequence). The CDR3 runs to 15 residues. DNA of the CDR3: TGTGCCAGCAGTTCTGGGACAGGGACAATGGATACGCAGTATTTT. This gives the protein CASSSGTGTMDTQYF. Drawing the rest from reference TRBV5-4 and TRBJ2-3, the complete variable domain is ETGVTQSPTHLIKTRGQQVTLRCSSQSGHNTVSWYQQALGQGPQFIFQYYREEENGRGNFPPRFSGLQFPNYSSELNVNALELDDSALYLCASSSGTGTMDTQYFGPGTRLTVL.

CDR3 nucleotides: TGTGCCAGCAGCCCCTGGGCGGGGGGTCTTTACAATGAGCAGTTCTTC. Its translation is CASSPWAGGLYNEQFF. The V call is TRBV7-9, the J call TRBJ2-1; 8 nucleotides match TRBD2. Germline trimming cut 5 bases from V and 4 bases from J; bases unmatched to any gene: 10. The CDR3 extends over 16 amino acids. From germline, CDR1 is SEHNR and CDR2 FQNEAQ (reference sequence).

About this clone: At one of its ends the junction is not consistent with the germline gene, which may arise from a read error. The chain employs TRBV7-7 and TRBJ2-1; 8 bases are shared with TRBD1. The CDR3 length is 15 residues. The V gene's germline CDR1 is SSHAT and CDR2 FNYEAQ (reference sequence). Here the CDR3 reads CASSLDRGKGNEQFF. CDR3 DNA sequence: TGTGCTAGCAGCTTAGACAGGGGAAAAGGCAATGAGCAGTTCTTC. The variable domain in full, completed from reference TRBV7-7 and TRBJ2-1, reads GAGVSQSPRYKVTKRGQDVTLRCDPISSHATLYWYQQALGQGPEFLTYFNYEAQPDKSGLPSDRFSAERPEGSISTLTIQRTEQRDSAMYRCASSLDRGKGNEQFFGPGTRLTVL.